This T cell receptor beta chain was obtained from a study of blood T cell repertoires in COVID-19 (dated by TCRdb to between 2020 and 2021). Concerning the study at large: The collaborator samples originated in the United States, Italy and Spain and spanned the acute and convalescent phases of COVID-19. Where available, HLA class I and class II types were obtained from metadata supplied by the sample provider rather than from assay-based typing. Nearly every sample came with metadata listing a de-identified subject ID, COVID-19 status, age in years and sex. The repertoires were released in a freely available public database intended as a resource for research on the immune response to SARS-CoV-2. The prospective study material was composed of cDNA or gDNA derived from T cells, B-cell-depleted T cells, or PBMCs. The dataset comprised deeply sampled blood TCRbeta repertoires from subjects exposed to, actively infected with, or recovered from COVID-19. Samples came from the ongoing ImmuneRACE study (first 160 participants) plus 1,254 subjects from 6 global collaborators.

The immunoSEQ Assay, a bias-controlled multiplex PCR, was used to amplify TCRbeta CDR3 regions from genomic DNA. As for the authors' bioinformatics: The number of nucleated cells in each sample was estimated from the amplification of reference gene primers within the assay. To quantify the absolute abundance of each unique TCRbeta CDR3 rearrangement, sequence reads were collapsed and filtered. For each sample, productive Simpson clonality was calculated as the square root of Simpson's diversity index across productive rearrangements. TCRdb holds this immuneACCESS table with in-frame rearrangements only. Some clones are missing; in checked studies, unresolved V genes explain under half, and the rest has no known cause. V and J calls plus clone size are reproduced from that table; the DNA served to infer D and trimming. Here the sample has about 170,000 clones; about 85% occur a single time. In total, the top ten clones hold approximately 1.3% of the sample.

On the study overall, not on this receptor specifically: The quantity of clinical and demographic metadata differed by source and by participant and was supplied without curation.

With regard to this clone: Its binding antigen is unknown. Base qualities were left out, and no much larger clone turns up one base away.

Samples from volunteer blood donors who had recovered from COVID-19 were contributed by a second Seattle source. Each collaborating institution followed its own protocols to collect whole blood in K2EDTA tubes. For TCRbeta analysis, collaborators shipped samples in one of three forms: frozen whole blood, isolated PBMCs, or DNA extracted from either of those sample types. The CDR3 starts with the cysteine, ends with the phenylalanine, and has 11 residues. Only the CDR3 DNA stays, 33 bases, in frame from base 1. CDR1 and CDR2, looked up from the germline V gene (reference sequence), are DFQATT and SNEGSKA. V drops 4 bases and J drops 5 bases, leaving 9 bases in between.

This clonotype was sampled from a man aged 60 to 75 who had recovered from COVID-19. Input material: peripheral blood. The sequence joins TRBV20-1 to TRBJ2-7, with the D gene call left open. CDR3 loop: CSATREDEQYF. The nucleotides read TGCAGTGCTACACGCGAGGACGAGCAGTACTTC.